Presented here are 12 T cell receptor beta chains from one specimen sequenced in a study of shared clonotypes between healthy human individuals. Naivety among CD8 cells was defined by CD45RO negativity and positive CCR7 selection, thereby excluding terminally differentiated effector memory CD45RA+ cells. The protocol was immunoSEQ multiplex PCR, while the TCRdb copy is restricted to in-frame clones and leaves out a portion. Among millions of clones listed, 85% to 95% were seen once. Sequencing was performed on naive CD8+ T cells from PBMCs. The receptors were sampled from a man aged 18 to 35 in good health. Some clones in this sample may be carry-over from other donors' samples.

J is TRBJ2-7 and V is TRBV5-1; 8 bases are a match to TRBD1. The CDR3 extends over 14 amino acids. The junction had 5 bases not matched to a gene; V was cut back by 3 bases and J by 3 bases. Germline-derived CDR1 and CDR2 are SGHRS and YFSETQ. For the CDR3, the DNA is TGCGCCAGCAGCTGGACAGGGTCGTTCTACGAGCAGTACTTC. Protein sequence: CASSWTGSFYEQYF. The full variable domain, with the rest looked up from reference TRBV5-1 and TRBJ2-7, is KAGVTQTPRYLIKTRGQQVTLSCSPISGHRSVSWYQQTPGQGLQFLFEYFSETQRNKGNFPGRFSGRQFSNSRSEMNVSTLELGDSALYLCASSWTGSFYEQYFGPGTRLTVT.

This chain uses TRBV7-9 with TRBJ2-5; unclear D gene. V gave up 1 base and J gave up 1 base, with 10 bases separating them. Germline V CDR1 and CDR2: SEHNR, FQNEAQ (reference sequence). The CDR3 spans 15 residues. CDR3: CASSLVLAPQETQYF. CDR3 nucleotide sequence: TGTGCCAGCAGCTTAGTACTTGCGCCCCAAGAGACCCAGTACTTC. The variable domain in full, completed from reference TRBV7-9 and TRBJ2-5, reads DTGVSQNPRHKITKRGQNVTFRCDPISEHNRLYWYRQTLGQGPEFLTYFQNEAQLEKSRLLSDRFSAERPKGSFSTLEIQRTEQGDSAMYLCASSLVLAPQETQYFGPGTRLLVL.

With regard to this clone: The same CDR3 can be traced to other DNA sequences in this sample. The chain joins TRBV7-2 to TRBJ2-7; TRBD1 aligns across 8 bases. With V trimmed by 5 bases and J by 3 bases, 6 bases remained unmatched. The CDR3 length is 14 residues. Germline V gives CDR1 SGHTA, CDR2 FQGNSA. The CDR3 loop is CASSARQGSYEQYF. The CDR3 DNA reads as TGTGCCAGCAGCGCGCGACAGGGGAGCTACGAGCAGTACTTC.

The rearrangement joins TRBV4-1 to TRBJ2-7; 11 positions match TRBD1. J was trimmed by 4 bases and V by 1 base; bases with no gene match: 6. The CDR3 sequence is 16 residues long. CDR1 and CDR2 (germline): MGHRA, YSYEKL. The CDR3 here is CASSQGRTGGNYEQYF. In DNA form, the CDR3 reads TGCGCCAGCAGCCAAGGCAGGACAGGGGGCAATTACGAGCAGTACTTC.

CDR3 coding DNA: TGTGCCAGCACGTTGACAGGGGGGGACTATGGCTACACCTTC. This encodes CASTLTGGDYGYTF. This chain uses TRBV28 with TRBJ1-2, with 9 bases fitting TRBD1. Losses at the gene ends were 7 bases for V and 3 bases for J; bases not matched to a gene: 6. The germline gives CDR1 MDHEN, CDR2 SYDVKM. The CDR3 is 14 residues long.

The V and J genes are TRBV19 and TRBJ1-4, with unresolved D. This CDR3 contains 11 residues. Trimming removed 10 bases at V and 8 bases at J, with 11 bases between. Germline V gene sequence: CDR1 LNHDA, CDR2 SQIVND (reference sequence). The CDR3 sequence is CATRFGEKLFF. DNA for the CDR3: TGTGCCACCCGCTTCGGGGAAAAACTGTTTTTT.

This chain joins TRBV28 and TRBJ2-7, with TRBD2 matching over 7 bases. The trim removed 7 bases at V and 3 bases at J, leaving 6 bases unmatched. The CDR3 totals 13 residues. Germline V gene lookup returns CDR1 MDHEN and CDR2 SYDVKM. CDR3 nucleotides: TGTGCCAGCATTGGGGGGGTTGGCTACGAGCAGTACTTC. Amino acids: CASIGGVGYEQYF.

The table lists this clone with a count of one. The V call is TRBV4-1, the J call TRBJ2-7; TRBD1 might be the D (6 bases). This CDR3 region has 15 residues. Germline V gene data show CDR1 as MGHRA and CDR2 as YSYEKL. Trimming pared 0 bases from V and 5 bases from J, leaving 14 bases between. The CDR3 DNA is TGCGCCAGCAGCCAAGAGGGGCACAGGGAAGACGAGCAGTACTTC. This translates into CASSQEGHREDEQYF.

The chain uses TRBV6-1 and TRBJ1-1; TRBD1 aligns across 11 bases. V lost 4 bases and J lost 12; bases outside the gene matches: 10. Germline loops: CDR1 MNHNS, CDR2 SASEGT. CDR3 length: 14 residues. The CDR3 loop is CASSVRTGGAVSFF. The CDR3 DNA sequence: TGTGCCAGCAGTGTAAGGACAGGGGGCGCGGTATCTTTCTTT.

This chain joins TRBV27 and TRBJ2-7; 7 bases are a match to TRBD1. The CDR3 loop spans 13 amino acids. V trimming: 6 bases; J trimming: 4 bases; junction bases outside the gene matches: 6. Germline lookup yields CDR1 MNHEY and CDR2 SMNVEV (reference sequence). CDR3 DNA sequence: TGTGCCAGCAGAGACAGGGTTTTGTACGAGCAGTACTTC. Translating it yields CASRDRVLYEQYF.

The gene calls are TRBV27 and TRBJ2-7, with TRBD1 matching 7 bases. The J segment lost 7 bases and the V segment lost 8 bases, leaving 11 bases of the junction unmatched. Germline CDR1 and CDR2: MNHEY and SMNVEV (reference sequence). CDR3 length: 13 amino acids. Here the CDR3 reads CASARGRSGEQYF. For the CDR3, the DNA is TGTGCCAGCGCCAGGGGGAGATCCGGGGAGCAGTACTTC.

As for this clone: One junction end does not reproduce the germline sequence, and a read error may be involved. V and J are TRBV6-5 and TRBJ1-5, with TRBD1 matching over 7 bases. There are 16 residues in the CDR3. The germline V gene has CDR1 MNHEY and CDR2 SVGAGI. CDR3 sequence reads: CASSHSEGAYNQPQHF. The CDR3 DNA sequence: TGTGCCAGCAGTCACTCGGAGGGGGCCTACAATCAGCCCCAGCATTTT.